The entry below gives a single T cell receptor (beta chain) sequence along with its context. Its antigen is unknown. The data were taken from a study of CD8 T cells in Susac syndrome. General study results and limits: The study acknowledged a relatively small number of individuals in its TCR sequencing and HLA analysis.

The germline V and J ends were trimmed by 2 bases and 6 bases, with 8 bases remaining between them. Germline V gene lookup returns CDR1 SEHNR and CDR2 FQNEAQ (reference sequence). The CDR3 runs 13 residues. Blood CD8+ and CD4+ T cells underwent high-throughput TCR beta sequencing. Negative isolation yielded CD4+ and CD8+ T cells, and FACS enriched TEMRA cells. Random hexamers were used to reverse transcribe an amount of roughly 0.45 to 1 ug RNA. The method of amplification for TCR beta CDR3 was immunoSEQ multiplex PCR, covering 54 Vbeta and 13 Jbeta. Each CDR3 protein is one row after TCRdb ran MiXCR on the immunoSEQ multiplex PCR reads. The profile shows approximately 170,000 distinct CDR3 sequences, just over 90% of them singletons.

The chain carries TRBV7-9 and TRBJ1-5; D might be TRBD1 (5 bases). This sequence was found in a human donor in good health. Sequenced: CD4+ T cells from PBMCs. The CDR3 here is CASSLQGTQPQHF. CDR3 DNA: TGTGCCAGCAGCTTACAGGGCACTCAGCCCCAGCATTTT.